This TCR beta chain was observed in a study of Graves' ophthalmopathy and Graves' hyperthyroidism. Scientists amplified the TCR beta CDR3 regions from RNA transcripts. A first-round RT-PCR used HTBI primers, followed by a second-round multiplex PCR. Each CDR3 protein gets one entry after TCRdb re-called the multiplex PCR reads with MiXCR. The data hold hundreds of thousands of distinct CDR3 sequences, with under 50% observed a single time. General study results and limits: The blood repertoire also included most expanded thyroid clonotypes above 0.001 frequency.

Pregnancy or lactation, uncontrolled infections and other autoimmune diseases were grounds for excluding patients. With regard to this clonotype: Antigen specificity is unknown.

The germline V gene encodes CDR1 SNHLY and CDR2 FYNNEI. Trimming left V 5 bases short and J 4 bases short, with 18 bases between. The CDR3 has 16 amino acids. The receptor comes from an adult man with Graves' ophthalmopathy. The rearrangement joins TRBV2 to TRBJ1-3; a weak D match, TRBD1 (6 bases). The sequencing input was peripheral blood. This chain's CDR3 is CASSLSLQGEGNTIYF. In nucleotides, the CDR3 is TGTGCCAGCAGTTTATCCTTACAGGGAGAGGGAAACACCATATATTTT.